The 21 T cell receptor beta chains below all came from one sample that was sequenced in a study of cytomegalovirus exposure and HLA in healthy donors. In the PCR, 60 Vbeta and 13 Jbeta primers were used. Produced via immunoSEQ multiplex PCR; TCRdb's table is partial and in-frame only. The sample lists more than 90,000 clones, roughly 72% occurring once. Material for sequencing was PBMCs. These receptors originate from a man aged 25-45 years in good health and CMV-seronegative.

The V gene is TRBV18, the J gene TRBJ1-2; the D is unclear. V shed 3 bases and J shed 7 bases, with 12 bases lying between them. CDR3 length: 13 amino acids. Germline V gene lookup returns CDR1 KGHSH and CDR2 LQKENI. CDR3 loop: CASSPGGVPGYTF. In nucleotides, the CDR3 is TGTGCCAGCTCACCGGGAGGAGTTCCTGGCTACACCTTC.

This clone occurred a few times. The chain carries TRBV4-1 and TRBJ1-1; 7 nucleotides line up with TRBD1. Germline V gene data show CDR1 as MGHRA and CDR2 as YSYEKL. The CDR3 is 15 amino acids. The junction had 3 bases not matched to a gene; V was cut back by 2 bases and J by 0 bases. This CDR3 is CASSQLDRVNTEAFF. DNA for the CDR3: TGCGCCAGCAGCCAATTAGACAGGGTGAACACTGAAGCTTTCTTT.

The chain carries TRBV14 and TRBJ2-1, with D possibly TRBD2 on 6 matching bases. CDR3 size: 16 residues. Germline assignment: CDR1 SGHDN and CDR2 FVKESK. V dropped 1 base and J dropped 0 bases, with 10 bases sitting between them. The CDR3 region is CASSQVTGASYNEQFF. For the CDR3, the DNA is TGTGCCAGCAGCCAAGTTACGGGAGCCTCCTACAATGAGCAGTTCTTC.

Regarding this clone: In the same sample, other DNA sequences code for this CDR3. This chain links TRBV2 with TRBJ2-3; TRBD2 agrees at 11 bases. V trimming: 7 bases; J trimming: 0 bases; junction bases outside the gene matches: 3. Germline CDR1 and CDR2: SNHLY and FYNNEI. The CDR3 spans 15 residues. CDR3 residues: CASNGLAGSTDTQYF. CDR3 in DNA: TGTGCCAGCAATGGACTAGCGGGTAGCACAGATACGCAGTATTTT.

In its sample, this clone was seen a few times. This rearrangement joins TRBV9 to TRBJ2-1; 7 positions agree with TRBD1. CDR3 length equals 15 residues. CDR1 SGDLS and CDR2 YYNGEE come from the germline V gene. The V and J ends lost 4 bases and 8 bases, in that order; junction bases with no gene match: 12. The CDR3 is CASSFYIGQDHEQFF. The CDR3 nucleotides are TGTGCCAGCAGCTTCTATATAGGACAGGACCATGAGCAGTTCTTC.

This CDR3 reads CASSFAPGQVPYNEQFF. The CDR3, as DNA: TGTGCCAGCAGCTTTGCGCCGGGACAGGTTCCCTACAATGAGCAGTTCTTC. This sequence joins TRBV11-3 and TRBJ2-1, with 8 bases that match TRBD1. Germline V gene data show CDR1 as SGHNT and CDR2 as YENEEA. Unmatched junction bases numbered 9, after V lost 3 bases and J lost 2 bases. The length of the CDR3 is 17 residues.

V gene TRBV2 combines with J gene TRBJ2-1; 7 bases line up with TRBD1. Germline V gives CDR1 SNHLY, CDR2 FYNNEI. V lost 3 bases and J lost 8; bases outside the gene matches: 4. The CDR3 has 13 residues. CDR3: CASSEDRLDEQFF. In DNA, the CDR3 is TGTGCCAGCAGTGAGGACAGGTTAGATGAGCAGTTCTTC.

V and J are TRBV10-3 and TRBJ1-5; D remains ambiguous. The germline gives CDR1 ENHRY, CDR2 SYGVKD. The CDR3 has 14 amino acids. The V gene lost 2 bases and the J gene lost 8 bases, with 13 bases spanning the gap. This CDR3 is CAISEGGVVEPQHF. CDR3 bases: TGTGCCATCAGTGAGGGTGGAGTGGTCGAGCCCCAGCATTTT.

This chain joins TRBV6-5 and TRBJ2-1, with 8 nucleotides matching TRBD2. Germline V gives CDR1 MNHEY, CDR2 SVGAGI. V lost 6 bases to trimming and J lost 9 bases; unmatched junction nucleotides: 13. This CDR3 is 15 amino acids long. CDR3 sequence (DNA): TGTGCCAGCAGCCAATCTAGCGGGCCCCTTCGTGAGCAGTTCTTC. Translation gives CASSQSSGPLREQFF.

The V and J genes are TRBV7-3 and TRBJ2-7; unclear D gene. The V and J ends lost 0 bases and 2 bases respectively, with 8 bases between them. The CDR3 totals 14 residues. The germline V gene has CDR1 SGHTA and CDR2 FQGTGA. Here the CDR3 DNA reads TGTGCCAGCAGCTTAACGGCGGCGACCTACGAGCAGTACTTC. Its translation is CASSLTAATYEQYF.

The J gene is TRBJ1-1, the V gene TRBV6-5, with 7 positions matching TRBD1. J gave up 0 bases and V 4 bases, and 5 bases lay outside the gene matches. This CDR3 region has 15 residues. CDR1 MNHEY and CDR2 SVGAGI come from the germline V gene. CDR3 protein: CASSLLDRMNTEAFF. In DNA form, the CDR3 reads TGTGCCAGCAGTTTGTTGGACAGGATGAACACTGAAGCTTTCTTT.

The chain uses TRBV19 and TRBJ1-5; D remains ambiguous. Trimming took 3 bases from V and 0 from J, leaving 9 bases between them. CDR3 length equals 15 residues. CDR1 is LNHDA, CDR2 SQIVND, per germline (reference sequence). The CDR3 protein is CASSMSGHSNQPQHF. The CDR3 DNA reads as TGTGCCAGTAGTATGTCGGGTCATAGCAATCAGCCCCAGCATTTT. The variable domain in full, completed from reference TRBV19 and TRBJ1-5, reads DGGITQSPKYLFRKEGQNVTLSCEQNLNHDAMYWYRQDPGQGLRLIYYSQIVNDFQKGDIAEGYSVSREKKESFPLTVTSAQKNPTAFYLCASSMSGHSNQPQHFGDGTRLSIL.

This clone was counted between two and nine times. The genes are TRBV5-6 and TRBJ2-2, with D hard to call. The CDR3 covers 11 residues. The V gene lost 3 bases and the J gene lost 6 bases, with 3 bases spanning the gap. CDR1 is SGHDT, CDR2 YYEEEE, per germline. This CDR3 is CASSSAGELFF. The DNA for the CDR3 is TGTGCCAGCAGCTCCGCCGGGGAGCTGTTTTTT.

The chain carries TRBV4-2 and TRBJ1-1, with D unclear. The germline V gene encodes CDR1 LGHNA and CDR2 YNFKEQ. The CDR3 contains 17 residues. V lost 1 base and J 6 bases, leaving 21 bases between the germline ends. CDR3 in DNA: TGTGCCAGCAGCCAAGGCCCAGTTGTGGTTTCGTCTGCTGAAGCTTTCTTT. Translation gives CASSQGPVVVSSAEAFF.

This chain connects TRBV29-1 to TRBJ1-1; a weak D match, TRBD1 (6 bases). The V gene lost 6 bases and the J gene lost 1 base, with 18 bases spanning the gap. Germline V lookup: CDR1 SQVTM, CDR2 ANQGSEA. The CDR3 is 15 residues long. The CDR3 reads CSVPLKQGWNTEAFF. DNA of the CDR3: TGCAGCGTACCACTTAAACAGGGCTGGAACACTGAAGCTTTCTTT.

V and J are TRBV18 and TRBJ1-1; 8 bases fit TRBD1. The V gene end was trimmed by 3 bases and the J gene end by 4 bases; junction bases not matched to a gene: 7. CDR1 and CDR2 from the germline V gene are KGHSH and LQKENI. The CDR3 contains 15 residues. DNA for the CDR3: TGTGCCAGCTCACCGCAGGGGGCGTTGGTCACTGAAGCTTTCTTT. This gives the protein CASSPQGALVTEAFF.

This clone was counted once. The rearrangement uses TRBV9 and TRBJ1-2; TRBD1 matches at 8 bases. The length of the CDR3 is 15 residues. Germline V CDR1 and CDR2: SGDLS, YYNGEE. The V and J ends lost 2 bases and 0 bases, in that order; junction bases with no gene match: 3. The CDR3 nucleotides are TGTGCCAGCAGCGTCGTACAGGGGGCTAACTATGGCTACACCTTC. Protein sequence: CASSVVQGANYGYTF.

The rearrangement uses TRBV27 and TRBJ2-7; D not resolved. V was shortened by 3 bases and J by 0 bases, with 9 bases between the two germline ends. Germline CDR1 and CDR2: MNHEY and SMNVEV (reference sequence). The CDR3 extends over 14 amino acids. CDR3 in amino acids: CASSFGTSSYEQYF. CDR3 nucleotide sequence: TGTGCCAGCAGTTTTGGCACCAGCTCCTACGAGCAGTACTTC.

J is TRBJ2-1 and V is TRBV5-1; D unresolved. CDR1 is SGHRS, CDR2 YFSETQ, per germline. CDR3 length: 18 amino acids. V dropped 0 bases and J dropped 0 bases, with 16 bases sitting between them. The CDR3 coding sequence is TGCGCCAGCAGCTTGGTTTTGGTGGTACAGAGCTCCTACAATGAGCAGTTCTTC. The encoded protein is CASSLVLVVQSSYNEQFF. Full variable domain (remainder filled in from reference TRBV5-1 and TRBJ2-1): KAGVTQTPRYLIKTRGQQVTLSCSPISGHRSVSWYQQTPGQGLQFLFEYFSETQRNKGNFPGRFSGRQFSNSRSEMNVSTLELGDSALYLCASSLVLVVQSSYNEQFFGPGTRLTVL.

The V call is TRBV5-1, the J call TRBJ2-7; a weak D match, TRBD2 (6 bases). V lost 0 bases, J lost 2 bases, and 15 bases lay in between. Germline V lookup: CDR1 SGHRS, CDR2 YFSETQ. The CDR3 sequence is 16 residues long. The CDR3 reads CASSLALATNTYEQYF. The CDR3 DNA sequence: TGCGCCAGCAGCTTGGCGCTAGCGACCAATACCTACGAGCAGTACTTC.

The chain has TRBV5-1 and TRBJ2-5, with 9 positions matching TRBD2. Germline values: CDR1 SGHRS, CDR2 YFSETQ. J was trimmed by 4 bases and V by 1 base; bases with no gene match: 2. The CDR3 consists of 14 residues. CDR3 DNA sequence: TGCGCCAGCAGCTTGTTAGCGGGAGTAGAGACCCAGTACTTC. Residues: CASSLLAGVETQYF.